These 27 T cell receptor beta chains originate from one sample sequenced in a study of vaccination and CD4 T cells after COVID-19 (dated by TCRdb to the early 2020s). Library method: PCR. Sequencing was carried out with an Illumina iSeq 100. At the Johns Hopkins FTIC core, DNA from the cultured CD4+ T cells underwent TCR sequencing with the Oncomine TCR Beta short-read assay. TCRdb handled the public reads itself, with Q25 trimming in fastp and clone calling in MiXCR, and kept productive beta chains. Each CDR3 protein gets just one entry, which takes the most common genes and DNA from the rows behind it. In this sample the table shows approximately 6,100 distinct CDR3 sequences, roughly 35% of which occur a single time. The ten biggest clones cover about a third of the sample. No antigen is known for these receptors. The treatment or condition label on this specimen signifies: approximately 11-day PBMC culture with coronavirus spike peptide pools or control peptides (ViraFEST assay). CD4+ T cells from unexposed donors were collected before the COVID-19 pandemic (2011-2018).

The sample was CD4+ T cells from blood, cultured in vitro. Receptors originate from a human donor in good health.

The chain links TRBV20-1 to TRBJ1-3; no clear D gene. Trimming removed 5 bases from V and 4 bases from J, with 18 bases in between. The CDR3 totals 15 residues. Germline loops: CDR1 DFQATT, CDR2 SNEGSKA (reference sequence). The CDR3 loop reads CSAPDNQGGGNTIYF. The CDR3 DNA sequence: TGCAGTGCTCCCGACAATCAAGGAGGGGGAAACACCATATATTTT.

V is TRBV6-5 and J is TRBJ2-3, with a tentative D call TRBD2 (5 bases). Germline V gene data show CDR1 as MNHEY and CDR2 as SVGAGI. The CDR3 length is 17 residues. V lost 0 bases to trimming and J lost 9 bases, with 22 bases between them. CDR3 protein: CASSYSRLGSSSGTQYF. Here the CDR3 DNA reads TGTGCCAGCAGTTACTCCCGGCTAGGGTCTTCCTCGGGGACGCAGTATTTT.

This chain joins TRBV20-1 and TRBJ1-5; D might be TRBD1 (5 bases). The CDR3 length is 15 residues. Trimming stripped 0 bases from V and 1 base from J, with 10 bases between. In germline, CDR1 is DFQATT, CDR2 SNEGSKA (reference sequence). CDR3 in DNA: TGCAGTGCTAGAGATCATGGGACGAGCAATCAGCCCCAGCATTTT. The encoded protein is CSARDHGTSNQPQHF.

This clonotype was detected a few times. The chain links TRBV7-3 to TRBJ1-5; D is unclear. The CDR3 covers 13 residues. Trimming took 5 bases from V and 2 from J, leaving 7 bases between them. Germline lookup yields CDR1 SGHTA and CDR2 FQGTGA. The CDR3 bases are TGTGCCAGCAGCCGGGGAGGCAATCAGCCCCAGCATTTT. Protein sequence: CASSRGGNQPQHF.

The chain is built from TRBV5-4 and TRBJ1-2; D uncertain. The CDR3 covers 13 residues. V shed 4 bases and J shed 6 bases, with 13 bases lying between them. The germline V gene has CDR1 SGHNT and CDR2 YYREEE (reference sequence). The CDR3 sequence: CASSPAPSDGYTF. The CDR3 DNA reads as TGTGCCAGCAGCCCCGCACCTAGTGATGGCTACACCTTC.

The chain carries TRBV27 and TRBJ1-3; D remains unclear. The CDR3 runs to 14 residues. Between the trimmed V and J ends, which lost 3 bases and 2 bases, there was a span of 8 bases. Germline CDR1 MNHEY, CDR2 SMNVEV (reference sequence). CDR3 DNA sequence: TGTGCCAGCAGTTTGGCCAAGGCTGGAAACACCATATATTTT. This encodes CASSLAKAGNTIYF.

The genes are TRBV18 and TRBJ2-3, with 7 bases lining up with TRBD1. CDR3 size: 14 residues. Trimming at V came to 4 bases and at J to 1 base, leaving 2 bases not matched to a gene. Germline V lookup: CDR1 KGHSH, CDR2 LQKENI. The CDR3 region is CASSQTGGTDTQYF. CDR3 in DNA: TGTGCCAGCTCACAAACAGGGGGCACAGATACGCAGTATTTT.

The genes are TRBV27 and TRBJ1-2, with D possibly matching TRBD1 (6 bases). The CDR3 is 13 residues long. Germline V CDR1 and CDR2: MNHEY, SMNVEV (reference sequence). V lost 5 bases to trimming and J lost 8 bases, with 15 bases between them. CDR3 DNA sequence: TGTGCCAGCAGTCCCGACAGGTTGCGCGGCTACACCTTC. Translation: CASSPDRLRGYTF.

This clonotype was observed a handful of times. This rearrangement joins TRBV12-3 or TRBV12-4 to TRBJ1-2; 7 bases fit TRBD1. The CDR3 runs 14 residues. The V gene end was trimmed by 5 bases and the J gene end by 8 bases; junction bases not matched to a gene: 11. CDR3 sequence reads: CASSPGDRVGGYTF. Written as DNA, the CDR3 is TGTGCCAGCAGTCCGGGCGACAGGGTGGGAGGCTACACCTTC.

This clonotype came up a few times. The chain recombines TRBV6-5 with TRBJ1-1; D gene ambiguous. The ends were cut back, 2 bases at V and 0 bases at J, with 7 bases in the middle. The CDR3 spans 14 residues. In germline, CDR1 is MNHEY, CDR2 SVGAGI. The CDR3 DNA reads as TGTGCCAGCAGTTACGGGGATATGAACACTGAAGCTTTCTTT. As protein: CASSYGDMNTEAFF.

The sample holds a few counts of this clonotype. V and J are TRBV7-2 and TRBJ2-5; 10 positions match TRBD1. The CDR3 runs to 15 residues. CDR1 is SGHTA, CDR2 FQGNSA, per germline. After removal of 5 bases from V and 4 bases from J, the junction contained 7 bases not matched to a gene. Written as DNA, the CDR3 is TGTGCCAGCAGCCCGGGACAGGGGTGGAGAGAGACCCAGTACTTC. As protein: CASSPGQGWRETQYF. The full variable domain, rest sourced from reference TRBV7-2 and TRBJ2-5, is GAGVSQSPSNKVTEKGKDVELRCDPISGHTALYWYRQSLGQGLEFLIYFQGNSAPDKSGLPSDRFSAERTGGSVSTLTIQRTQQEDSAVYLCASSPGQGWRETQYFGPGTRLLVL.

CDR3 bases: TGTGCCAGCAGCTTACAGCCGAGCTATGGCTACACCTTC. Protein: CASSLQPSYGYTF. The rearrangement uses TRBV7-3 and TRBJ1-2; D gene ambiguous. Trimming pared 2 bases from V and 4 bases from J, leaving 8 bases between. Looked up from germline, CDR1 is SGHTA and CDR2 is FQGTGA. There are 13 residues in the CDR3.

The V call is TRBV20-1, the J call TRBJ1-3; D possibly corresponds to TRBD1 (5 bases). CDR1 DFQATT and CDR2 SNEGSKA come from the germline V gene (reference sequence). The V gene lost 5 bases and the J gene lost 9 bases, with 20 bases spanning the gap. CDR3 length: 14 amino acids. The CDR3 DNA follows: TGCAGTGCTCCCATACAGGAAATTGATGGCACCATATATTTT. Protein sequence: CSAPIQEIDGTIYF.

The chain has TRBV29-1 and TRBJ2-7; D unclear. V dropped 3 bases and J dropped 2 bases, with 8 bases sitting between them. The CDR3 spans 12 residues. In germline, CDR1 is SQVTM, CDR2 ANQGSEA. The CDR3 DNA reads TGCAGCGTTGAGGGCAGGCCCTACGAGCAGTACTTC. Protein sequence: CSVEGRPYEQYF.

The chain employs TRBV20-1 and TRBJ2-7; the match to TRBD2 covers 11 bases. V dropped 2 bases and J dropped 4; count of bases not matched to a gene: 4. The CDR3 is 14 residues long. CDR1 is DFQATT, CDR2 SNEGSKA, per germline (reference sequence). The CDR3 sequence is CSARLAGGLYEQYF. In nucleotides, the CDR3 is TGCAGTGCTAGACTAGCGGGGGGATTATACGAGCAGTACTTC.

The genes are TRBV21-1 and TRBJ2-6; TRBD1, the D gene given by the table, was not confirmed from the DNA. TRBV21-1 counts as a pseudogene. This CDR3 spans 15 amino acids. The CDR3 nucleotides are TGTGCCAGCAGTGGGACAGGGGGATGGGCCAACGTCCTGACTTTC. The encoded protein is CASSGTGGWANVLTF.

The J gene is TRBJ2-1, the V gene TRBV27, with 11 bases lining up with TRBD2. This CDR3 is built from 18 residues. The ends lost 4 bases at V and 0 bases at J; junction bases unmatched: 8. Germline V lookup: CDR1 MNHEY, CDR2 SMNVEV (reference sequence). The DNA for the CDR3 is TGTGCCAGCAGTTCCCTAGCGGGGGGCTGGAGCTCCTACAATGAGCAGTTCTTC. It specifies CASSSLAGGWSSYNEQFF.

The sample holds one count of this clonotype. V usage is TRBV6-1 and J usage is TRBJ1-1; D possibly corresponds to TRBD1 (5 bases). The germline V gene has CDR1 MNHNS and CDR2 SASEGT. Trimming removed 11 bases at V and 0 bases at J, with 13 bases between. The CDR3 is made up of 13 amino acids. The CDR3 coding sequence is TGTGCCGGGGGTGGGACGGTGAACACTGAAGCTTTCTTT. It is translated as CAGGGTVNTEAFF.

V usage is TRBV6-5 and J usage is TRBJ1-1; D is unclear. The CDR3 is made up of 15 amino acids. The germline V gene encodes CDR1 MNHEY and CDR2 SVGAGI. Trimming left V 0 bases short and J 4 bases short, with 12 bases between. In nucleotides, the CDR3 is TGTGCCAGCAGTTACTCTGGGGTATCTAGCACTGAAGCTTTCTTT. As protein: CASSYSGVSSTEAFF.

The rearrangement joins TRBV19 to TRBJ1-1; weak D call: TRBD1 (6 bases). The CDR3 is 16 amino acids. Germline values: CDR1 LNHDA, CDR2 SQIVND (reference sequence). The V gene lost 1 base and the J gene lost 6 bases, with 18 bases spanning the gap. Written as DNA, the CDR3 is TGTGCCAGTAGTATAGGAGGGTCGACAGGTTTAGCTGAAGCTTTCTTT. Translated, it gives CASSIGGSTGLAEAFF.

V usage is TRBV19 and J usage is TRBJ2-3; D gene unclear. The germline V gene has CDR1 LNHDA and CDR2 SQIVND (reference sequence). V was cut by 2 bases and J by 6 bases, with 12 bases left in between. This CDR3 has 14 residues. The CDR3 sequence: CASSITGVVDTQYF. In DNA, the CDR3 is TGTGCCAGTAGTATAACGGGTGTAGTGGATACGCAGTATTTT.

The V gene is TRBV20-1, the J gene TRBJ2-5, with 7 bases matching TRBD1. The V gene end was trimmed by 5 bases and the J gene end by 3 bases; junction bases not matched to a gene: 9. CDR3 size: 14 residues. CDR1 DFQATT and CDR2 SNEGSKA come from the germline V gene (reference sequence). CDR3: CSAPGQKTKETQYF. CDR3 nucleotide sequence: TGCAGTGCTCCGGGACAGAAGACGAAAGAGACCCAGTACTTC.

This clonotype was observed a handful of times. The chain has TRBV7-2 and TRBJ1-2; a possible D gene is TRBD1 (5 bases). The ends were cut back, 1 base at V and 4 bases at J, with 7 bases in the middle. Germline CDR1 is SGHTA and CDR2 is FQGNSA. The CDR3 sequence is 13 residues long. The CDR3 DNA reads TGTGCCAGCAGCTTAGACAGGACCTATGGCTACACCTTC. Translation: CASSLDRTYGYTF.

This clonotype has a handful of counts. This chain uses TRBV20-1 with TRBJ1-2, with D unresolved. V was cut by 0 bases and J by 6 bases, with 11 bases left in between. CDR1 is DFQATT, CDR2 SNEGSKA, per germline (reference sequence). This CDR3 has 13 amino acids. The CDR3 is CSARDSGENGYTF. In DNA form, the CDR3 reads TGCAGTGCTAGAGACTCGGGAGAGAATGGCTACACCTTC.

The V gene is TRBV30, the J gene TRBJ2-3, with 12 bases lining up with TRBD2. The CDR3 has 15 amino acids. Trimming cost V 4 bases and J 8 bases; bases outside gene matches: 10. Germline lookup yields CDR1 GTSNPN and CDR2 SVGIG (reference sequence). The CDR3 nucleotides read TGTGCCTGGATAGGACTAGCGGGGCGCACGGGTACGCAGTATTTT. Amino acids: CAWIGLAGRTGTQYF.

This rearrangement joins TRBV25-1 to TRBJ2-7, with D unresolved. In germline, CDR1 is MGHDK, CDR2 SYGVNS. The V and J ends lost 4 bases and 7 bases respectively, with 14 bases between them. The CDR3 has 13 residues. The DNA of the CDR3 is TGTGCCAGCAGTGTAAAGGTGCTGGGAGAGCAGTACTTC. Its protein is CASSVKVLGEQYF.

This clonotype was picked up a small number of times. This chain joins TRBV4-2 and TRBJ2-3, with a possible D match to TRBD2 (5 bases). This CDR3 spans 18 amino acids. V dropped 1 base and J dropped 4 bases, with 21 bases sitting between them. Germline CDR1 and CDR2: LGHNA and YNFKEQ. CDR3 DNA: TGTGCCAGCAGCCAAGCGGTGGCGGACGGGGTTCCACCAGATACGCAGTATTTT. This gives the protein CASSQAVADGVPPDTQYF.